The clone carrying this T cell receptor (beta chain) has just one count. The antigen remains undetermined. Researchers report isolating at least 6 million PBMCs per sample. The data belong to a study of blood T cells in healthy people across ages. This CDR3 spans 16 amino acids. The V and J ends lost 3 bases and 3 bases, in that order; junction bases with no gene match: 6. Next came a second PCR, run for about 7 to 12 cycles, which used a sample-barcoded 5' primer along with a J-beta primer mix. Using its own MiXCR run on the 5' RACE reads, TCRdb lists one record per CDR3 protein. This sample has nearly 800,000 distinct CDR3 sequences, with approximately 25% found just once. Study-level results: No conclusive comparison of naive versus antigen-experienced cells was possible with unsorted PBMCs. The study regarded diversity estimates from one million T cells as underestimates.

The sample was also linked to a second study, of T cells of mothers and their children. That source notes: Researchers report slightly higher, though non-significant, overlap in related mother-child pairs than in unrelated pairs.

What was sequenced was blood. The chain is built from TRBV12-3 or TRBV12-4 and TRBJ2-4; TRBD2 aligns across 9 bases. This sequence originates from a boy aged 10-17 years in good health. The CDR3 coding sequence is TGTGCCAGCAGTTTTAGCGGGAGCTACGTCAAAAACATTCAGTACTTC. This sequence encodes CASSFSGSYVKNIQYF.